This T cell receptor beta chain was sequenced during a study of prognosis after radiotherapy for stage I lung cancer. Whole-study results and caveats: In the expanded TCR clones, tumor specificity was not determined.

With two time points in the design, roughly 6 milliliters of peripheral blood were drawn at each one. Amplification of the TCR beta CDR3 (from genomic DNA) was done by two-round multiplex PCR. During first-round PCR, primers specific to each TRBV and TRBJ gene were used. TCRdb redid the calling of the multiplex PCR reads with MiXCR, one entry per CDR3 protein. The sample carries 24,000 or so distinct CDR3 sequences, around 39% recorded once. The CDR3 is 19 residues long. The germline CDR1 and CDR2 sequences are SGHVS and FQNEAQ. V lost 6 bases, J lost 5 bases, and 21 bases stayed unmatched. This clonotype showed up many times. Its antigen is still unknown.

The origin of this receptor is a donor older than 45 with non-small cell lung cancer. The V gene is TRBV7-8, the J gene TRBJ2-1; 8 bases agree with TRBD2. Specimen: PBMCs, collected before or after stereotactic body radiation therapy (not recorded which). CDR3 loop: CASRRPGSVNGRAHNEQFF. The CDR3, as DNA: TGTGCCAGCAGACGTCCGGGAAGTGTTAACGGGAGGGCCCACAATGAGCAGTTCTTC.